This TCR beta chain was recovered during a study of cytomegalovirus exposure and HLA in healthy donors. The study's findings and limits: Upon later analysis, HLA-associated TCR beta chains proved more clonally expanded than other, equally common chains. The majority of TCR sequences were rare, yet some public TCRs appeared in many donors.

The study sampled nominally healthy donors, though unrecorded immune exposures were likely. This clone has more than one count but fewer than ten. Its target is not known. 60 Vbeta and 13 Jbeta primers were used in PCR. Method: immunoSEQ multiplex PCR; TCRdb's copy keeps in-frame clones and lacks some. The sample shows some 150,000 clones, roughly four fifths of them seen only once. The CDR3 extends over 13 amino acids. Unmatched junction bases numbered 6, after V lost 6 bases and J lost 7 bases. Germline CDR1 is WSHSY and CDR2 is SAAADI. The specimen was PBMCs. The sequence came from a female donor in good health and CMV-seronegative. V gene TRBV10-2 combines with J gene TRBJ1-2; 9 nucleotides line up with TRBD1. The CDR3 reads CASRGDRVRGYTF. The CDR3 bases are TGCGCCAGCAGGGGGGACAGGGTGCGTGGCTACACCTTC.